This T cell receptor beta chain was recorded in a study of identical twins. Study-wide results and limits: Those out-of-frame alpha sequences shared by twins showed an excess of low generation probability.

For this clonotype: Its antigen is as yet unknown.

TCRdb independently ran MiXCR on the 5' RACE reads; one entry per CDR3 protein. The sample includes 460,000 or so distinct CDR3 sequences, 13% to 15% seen only once; the top ten take about 0.52%. Separately, the same data were catalogued under a study of yellow fever vaccine responses in identical twins.

The sequenced material came from CD4+ T cells sorted from blood. The TCR was taken from a woman under 30 in good health.

The CDR3 region has the DNA TGTGCCAGCAGCTTAGGTAGGCCCGCTGAGCAGTTCTTC. Protein sequence: CASSLGRPAEQFF. The chain combines TRBV7-2 with TRBJ2-1; D remains unclear. This CDR3 spans 13 amino acids. V was shortened by 1 base and J by 9 bases, with 10 bases between the two germline ends. CDR1 is SGHTA, CDR2 FQGNSA, per germline.